This passage covers 30 T cell receptor beta chains from one sample sequenced in a study of blood T cell repertoires in COVID-19. Profiling relied on immunoSEQ multiplex PCR, and the TCRdb table lists in-frame clones only, not all of them. Seen here are 300,000 to 450,000 clones, more than 70% observed once, and the top ten hold 8% to 13%. The specimen was peripheral blood. These TCRs come from a woman in her 30s with COVID-19, enrolled during active disease.

This clone has only one observation. The chain joins TRBV4-1 to TRBJ1-6; TRBD1 might be the D (5 bases). Germline lookup yields CDR1 MGHRA and CDR2 YSYEKL. V was cut by 4 bases and J by 7 bases, with 20 bases left in between. The CDR3 totals 17 residues. The CDR3 region has the DNA TGCGCCAGCAGCCGATACCCGGAGGGGCTAACGAATTCACCCCTCCACTTT. Translation: CASSRYPEGLTNSPLHF.

The chain is built from TRBV7-6 and TRBJ1-3; 9 bases agree with TRBD1. V shed 1 base and J 7 bases; nucleotides not matched to a gene: 8. CDR1 is SGHVS and CDR2 is FNYEAQ in the germline V gene. CDR3 length: 16 residues. The CDR3 DNA sequence: TGTGCCAGCAGCTTAGGGTCCGGGACAGGGCCGAACACCATATATTTT. Translating it yields CASSLGSGTGPNTIYF.

V is TRBV9 and J is TRBJ1-5; D possibly corresponds to TRBD1 (6 bases). This CDR3 spans 15 amino acids. V lost 0 bases and J lost 3, with 10 bases in between. CDR1 is SGDLS and CDR2 is YYNGEE in the germline V gene. CDR3: CASSVGQGPNQPQHF. The CDR3 DNA follows: TGTGCCAGCAGCGTAGGGCAGGGGCCCAATCAGCCCCAGCATTTT.

The gene calls are TRBV11-3 and TRBJ2-2; the D gene is possibly TRBD1 (6 bases). V lost 5 bases and J 6 bases, leaving 13 bases between the germline ends. The CDR3 extends over 14 amino acids. Germline V gene sequence: CDR1 SGHNT, CDR2 YENEEA. The CDR3, as DNA: TGTGCCAGCAGCCCAGGGGTGGGAGCCGGGGAGCTGTTTTTT. Residues: CASSPGVGAGELFF.

As DNA, the CDR3 is TGTGCCAGCAGCAAAGGATTGAAGGACAGGGCCACTGAAGCTTTCTTT. It yields the protein CASSKGLKDRATEAFF. This chain joins TRBV21-1 and TRBJ1-1; TRBD1, the D gene given by the table, was not confirmed from the DNA. TRBV21-1 represents a pseudogene. This CDR3 spans 16 amino acids.

J is TRBJ1-2 and V is TRBV5-4; weak D call: TRBD1 (6 bases). The CDR3 is 13 amino acids. The V end was cut by 5 bases, the J end by 4 bases, with 12 bases between. The germline gives CDR1 SGHNT, CDR2 YYREEE (reference sequence). The CDR3 sequence is CASSPDRSYGYTF. The CDR3 nucleotides read TGTGCCAGCAGTCCTGACAGGAGCTATGGCTACACCTTC.

The chain is built from TRBV28 and TRBJ2-3; 8 bases fit TRBD1. The V and J ends lost 3 bases and 4 bases, in that order; junction bases with no gene match: 15. From germline, CDR1 is MDHEN and CDR2 SYDVKM. This CDR3 is 18 amino acids long. The CDR3 DNA sequence: TGTGCCAGCAGTTTCGGGACAGGTCCCATCACGCGCGCAGATACGCAGTATTTT. It translates to CASSFGTGPITRADTQYF.

The chain links TRBV7-3 to TRBJ2-2; D is undetermined. The length of the CDR3 is 15 residues. Germline assignment: CDR1 SGHTA and CDR2 FQGTGA. V shed 2 bases and J shed 2 bases, with 9 bases lying between them. CDR3 coding DNA: TGTGCCAGCAGCTTATTGGCCAGAAACACCGGGGAGCTGTTTTTT. Residues: CASSLLARNTGELFF.

This chain links TRBV2 with TRBJ2-5, with a possible D match to TRBD2 (6 bases). CDR3 length equals 12 residues. Germline lookup yields CDR1 SNHLY and CDR2 FYNNEI. Trimming took 7 bases from V and 9 from J, leaving 15 bases between them. The CDR3 DNA sequence: TGTGCCAGCACATCGGACTACCGGGCCCAGTACTTC. Its protein product is CASTSDYRAQYF.

V gene TRBV4-1 combines with J gene TRBJ1-2; 8 positions agree with TRBD1. Germline trimming cut 2 bases from V and 8 bases from J; bases unmatched to any gene: 10. CDR3 length equals 15 residues. Germline V gene lookup returns CDR1 MGHRA and CDR2 YSYEKL. The CDR3 DNA reads as TGCGCCAGCAGCCAACTCCGGCAGGGGGCGAAGGGCTACACCTTC. Its protein is CASSQLRQGAKGYTF.

The gene calls are TRBV6-1 and TRBJ2-7, with 9 bases aligning to TRBD2. The germline CDR1 and CDR2 sequences are MNHNS and SASEGT. CDR3 length: 14 amino acids. With 1 base clipped from V and 6 bases from J, the junction kept 4 bases outside the gene matches. This CDR3 reads CASSEGAGGFEQYF. The CDR3 coding sequence is TGTGCCAGCAGTGAAGGAGCGGGAGGTTTCGAGCAGTACTTC.

The rearrangement links TRBV19 to TRBJ2-7; 8 nucleotides align to TRBD1. From germline, CDR1 is LNHDA and CDR2 SQIVND (reference sequence). The V gene end was trimmed by 2 bases and the J gene end by 7 bases; junction bases not matched to a gene: 4. The CDR3 runs to 13 residues. The CDR3 DNA follows: TGTGCCAGTAGTATACAGGGGGCAGAAGAGCAGTACTTC. This gives the protein CASSIQGAEEQYF.

J is TRBJ2-2 and V is TRBV5-1, with a possible D match to TRBD2 (6 bases). The CDR3 loop spans 16 amino acids. Germline V gene lookup returns CDR1 SGHRS and CDR2 YFSETQ. Trimming took off 0 bases at V and 1 base at J, with 10 bases between the two ends. The CDR3 DNA reads TGCGCCAGCAGCTTGGTTAGCGGCCGGAACACCGGGGAGCTGTTTTTT. This sequence encodes CASSLVSGRNTGELFF.

The CDR3 sequence: CASSQDRRAEQYF. The CDR3 DNA follows: TGTGCCAGCAGCCAAGATAGGAGGGCCGAGCAGTACTTC. V and J are TRBV4-2 and TRBJ2-7; a possible D gene is TRBD2 (6 bases). V lost 0 bases and J lost 6, with 9 bases in between. Germline CDR1 reads LGHNA; CDR2 reads YNFKEQ. The CDR3 contains 13 residues.

This clone was seen a handful of times. This CDR3 is also generated by other DNA sequences in the sample. The V gene is TRBV5-6, the J gene TRBJ2-1, with 9 nucleotides matching TRBD2. The V gene's germline CDR1 is SGHDT and CDR2 YYEEEE. This CDR3 has 14 amino acids. J gave up 4 bases and V 2 bases, and 1 base lay outside the gene matches. The CDR3 DNA sequence: TGTGCCAGCAGCTTAACTAGCGGGTACAATGAGCAGTTCTTC. This gives the protein CASSLTSGYNEQFF.

The chain has TRBV9 and TRBJ2-3; D call uncertain. Germline V gives CDR1 SGDLS, CDR2 YYNGEE. The CDR3 contains 17 residues. The V and J ends lost 0 bases and 1 base respectively, with 15 bases between them. The CDR3 loop is CASSVGLSPRGTDTQYF. The CDR3, as DNA: TGTGCCAGCAGCGTAGGCCTTTCGCCTAGAGGCACAGATACGCAGTATTTT.

This clone occurred a few times. The chain joins TRBV6-5 to TRBJ2-6, with 10 positions matching TRBD2. V was pared by 7 bases and J by 0 bases, with 0 bases of the junction left unmatched. Germline V CDR1 and CDR2: MNHEY, SVGAGI. The length of the CDR3 is 15 residues. The CDR3 DNA reads TGTGCCAGCACTAGCGGGGGCTCTGGGGCCAACGTCCTGACTTTC. Amino acids: CASTSGGSGANVLTF.

The chain recombines TRBV10-3 with TRBJ2-7; 8 positions agree with TRBD1. The germline V gene encodes CDR1 ENHRY and CDR2 SYGVKD. CDR3 length equals 15 residues. V lost 6 bases to trimming and J lost 7 bases; unmatched junction nucleotides: 14. In DNA form, the CDR3 reads TGTGCCATCAGCGTCGGGACAGGCATAATGGGGGAGCAGTACTTC. This encodes CAISVGTGIMGEQYF.

The CDR3, as DNA: TGTGCCAGCAGTGTCAGGACTAGCGGGAGGAATGAGCAGTTCTTC. This gives the protein CASSVRTSGRNEQFF. The V and J genes are TRBV2 and TRBJ2-1; 14 nucleotides match TRBD2. V shed 4 bases, J shed 7 bases, and the junction held 3 bases outside the gene matches. The V gene's germline CDR1 is SNHLY and CDR2 FYNNEI. The CDR3 totals 15 residues. Together with reference TRBV2 and TRBJ2-1, the CDR3 gives the full variable domain: EPEVTQTPSHQVTQMGQEVILRCVPISNHLYFYWYRQILGQKVEFLVSFYNNEISEKSEIFDDQFSVERPDGSNFTLKIRSTKLEDSAMYFCASSVRTSGRNEQFFGPGTRLTVL.

This chain uses TRBV5-1 with TRBJ1-4; weak D call: TRBD1 (5 bases). CDR1 and CDR2 (germline): SGHRS, YFSETQ. The CDR3 contains 14 residues. Trimming removed 4 bases from V and 3 bases from J, with 10 bases in between. The CDR3 loop reads CASSGGEANEKLFF. The CDR3 nucleotides read TGCGCCAGCAGCGGGGGGGAGGCTAATGAAAAACTGTTTTTT.

V gene TRBV5-4 combines with J gene TRBJ2-7; a weak D match, TRBD1 (5 bases). Germline V gives CDR1 SGHNT, CDR2 YYREEE (reference sequence). Trimming pared 3 bases from V and 6 bases from J, leaving 16 bases between. The CDR3 spans 14 residues. As DNA, the CDR3 is TGTGCCAGCAGCTCCACACAGGCTAGAGGCGAGCAGTACTTC. Translating it yields CASSSTQARGEQYF.

The rearrangement links TRBV5-1 to TRBJ2-1; D uncertain. CDR3 length: 15 residues. Trimming stripped 5 bases from V and 0 bases from J, with 12 bases between. CDR1 and CDR2 from the germline V gene are SGHRS and YFSETQ. CDR3 in DNA: TGCGCCAGCAGTCCCCCACTAAGCTCCTACAATGAGCAGTTCTTC. Encoded protein: CASSPPLSSYNEQFF.

The chain employs TRBV24-1 and TRBJ2-2; possibly TRBD2 for D (5 bases). This CDR3 is built from 16 residues. CDR1 and CDR2 from the germline V gene are KGHDR and SFDVKD. V was pared by 3 bases and J by 1 base, with 11 bases between. CDR3 protein: CATSDNTRENTGELFF. The CDR3 DNA sequence: TGTGCCACCAGTGATAATACACGGGAGAACACCGGGGAGCTGTTTTTT.

Worth noting for this clone: The sample carries other DNA sequences with the same CDR3. This chain joins TRBV19 and TRBJ2-3; possibly TRBD1 for D (5 bases). Trimming pared 3 bases from V and 1 base from J, leaving 11 bases between. Germline V lookup: CDR1 LNHDA, CDR2 SQIVND (reference sequence). The CDR3 has 15 residues. The CDR3 protein is CASSITGAGTDTQYF. CDR3 sequence (DNA): TGTGCCAGTAGTATCACTGGGGCCGGCACAGATACGCAGTATTTT.

The rearrangement uses TRBV5-4 and TRBJ2-5; 7 positions agree with TRBD1. CDR3 length: 15 residues. The ends lost 0 bases at V and 4 bases at J; junction bases unmatched: 6. CDR1 is SGHNT, CDR2 YYREEE, per germline (reference sequence). The CDR3 loop reads CASSLAEAGGETQYF. CDR3 sequence (DNA): TGTGCCAGCAGCTTGGCCGAGGCAGGGGGAGAGACCCAGTACTTC.

A note on this clone: The same CDR3 is also encoded by other DNA sequences in this sample. V gene TRBV9 combines with J gene TRBJ2-3, with 8 positions matching TRBD2. Looked up from germline, CDR1 is SGDLS and CDR2 is YYNGEE. The CDR3 length is 16 residues. With V trimmed by 3 bases and J by 0 bases, 6 bases remained unmatched. The DNA for the CDR3 is TGTGCCAGCAGCGCCGGAGCGGGGGCTAGCACAGATACGCAGTATTTT. This codes for CASSAGAGASTDTQYF.

The chain employs TRBV27 and TRBJ2-7; the match to TRBD2 covers 9 bases. CDR3 length equals 14 residues. Germline V gene sequence: CDR1 MNHEY, CDR2 SMNVEV (reference sequence). J was trimmed by 6 bases and V by 5 bases; bases with no gene match: 8. DNA of the CDR3: TGTGCCAGCAGTAACGCACTAGCGGGTAGCGAGCAGTACTTC. Amino acids: CASSNALAGSEQYF.

The gene calls are TRBV12-3 or TRBV12-4 and TRBJ1-1, with a weak D call TRBD1 (6 bases). The CDR3 has 13 residues. V was pared by 6 bases and J by 7 bases, with 15 bases between. The CDR3 region has the DNA TGTGCCAGCAGCTGGGGAGGGGGAGATGAAGCTTTCTTT. Protein sequence: CASSWGGGDEAFF.

The chain combines TRBV27 with TRBJ1-2, with D perhaps TRBD1 (6 bases). In germline, CDR1 is MNHEY, CDR2 SMNVEV (reference sequence). The V end lost 4 bases, the J end lost 1 base, and 10 bases lay between the germline ends. This CDR3 comprises 14 residues. CDR3 coding DNA: TGTGCCAGCAGTTCGTCAGGGGTTAACTATGGCTACACCTTC. It translates to CASSSSGVNYGYTF.

V is TRBV11-2 and J is TRBJ2-7; tentatively, D is TRBD2 (6 bases). Germline lookup yields CDR1 SGHAT and CDR2 FQNNGV. V gave up 4 bases and J gave up 6 bases, with 16 bases separating them. The CDR3 has 14 amino acids. CDR3 region: CASSSSGGTGEQYF. As DNA, the CDR3 is TGTGCCAGCAGCTCCTCCGGGGGTACCGGCGAGCAGTACTTC.